This entry features one T cell receptor (beta chain) sequence. The sample originates from a study of control samples from healthy donors and cancer patients. TCRdb keeps only in-frame clones here, not all; method: immunoSEQ multiplex PCR. This table holds about 80,000 clones, roughly 88% found once. The sequence was obtained from a man in his fifties or sixties with head and neck cancer. Sequenced sample: PBMCs.

CDR3 sequence reads: CATSDSGGQGMAEQFF. CDR3 DNA: TGTGCCACCAGTGATTCAGGGGGACAGGGGATGGCTGAGCAGTTCTTC. The chain carries TRBV24-1 and TRBJ2-1, with 10 bases aligning to TRBD1. CDR3 size: 16 residues. CDR1 and CDR2 (germline): KGHDR, SFDVKD. V trimming: 2 bases; J trimming: 9 bases; junction bases outside the gene matches: 9.